The 9 T cell receptor beta chains listed next were all sequenced from one sample in a study of breast tumors, draining lymph nodes, adjacent tissues. TCRdb redid the calling of the multiplex PCR reads with MiXCR, one entry per CDR3 protein. The sample holds approximately 230,000 distinct CDR3 sequences; under 40% are singletons and the top ten take approximately 3.7%. The lymph nodes were axillary draining lymph nodes from breast cancer patients. Sequencing was performed on axillary lymph node tissue. The receptors shown here come from a female donor with breast cancer. Some clones in this sample may be carry-over from other donors' samples.

This clonotype was recorded at least ten times. The chain combines TRBV10-1 with TRBJ2-7; possibly TRBD2 for D (5 bases). Trimming shortened V by 4 bases and J by 4 bases, and 11 bases separated the two germline ends. The CDR3 runs 13 residues. Germline-derived CDR1 and CDR2 are WNHNN and SYGVQD (reference sequence). DNA for the CDR3: TGCGCCAGCAGTGCCAGCGGACCTTACGAGCAGTACTTC. It specifies CASSASGPYEQYF.

Many counts were recorded for this clonotype. The DNA for the CDR3 is TGCGCCAGCAGCTTGATGGGGAACTACAATGAGCAGTTCTTC. Its translation: CASSLMGNYNEQFF. This chain links TRBV5-1 with TRBJ2-1; unclear D gene. CDR3 length equals 14 residues. Germline CDR1 reads SGHRS; CDR2 reads YFSETQ. With 1 base removed from V and 3 bases from J, the gap between germline ends came to 8 bases.

This clonotype came up many times. The rearrangement uses TRBV12-3 or TRBV12-4 and TRBJ2-1; no clear D gene. The V and J ends lost 4 bases and 5 bases respectively, with 9 bases between them. The CDR3 has 13 residues. CDR3 residues: CASSSDADNEQFF. Written as DNA, the CDR3 is TGTGCCAGCAGTTCAGACGCCGACAATGAGCAGTTCTTC.

This clonotype was detected many times. The rearrangement links TRBV5-1 to TRBJ1-4; D is ambiguous. Looked up from germline, CDR1 is SGHRS and CDR2 is YFSETQ. V was shortened by 1 base and J by 5 bases, with 12 bases between the two germline ends. This CDR3 is built from 15 residues. CDR3: CASSLQTGENEKLFF. DNA for the CDR3: TGCGCCAGCAGCTTGCAGACGGGAGAGAATGAAAAACTGTTTTTT. Full variable domain (rest looked up from reference TRBV5-1 and TRBJ1-4): KAGVTQTPRYLIKTRGQQVTLSCSPISGHRSVSWYQQTPGQGLQFLFEYFSETQRNKGNFPGRFSGRQFSNSRSEMNVSTLELGDSALYLCASSLQTGENEKLFFGSGTQLSVL.

This clonotype was seen a few times. This chain uses TRBV29-1 with TRBJ1-1; tentative D call: TRBD1 (5 bases). CDR3 length equals 10 residues. From germline, CDR1 is SQVTM and CDR2 ANQGSEA. Trimming stripped 4 bases from V and 8 bases from J, with 8 bases between. CDR3 protein: CSVVGVEAFF. The CDR3 region has the DNA TGCAGCGTTGTAGGGGTCGAAGCTTTCTTT.

This clonotype was counted only a few times. The chain links TRBV18 to TRBJ2-7; tentatively, D is TRBD1 or TRBD2 (6 bases each). Between the trimmed V and J ends, which lost 9 bases and 0 bases, there was a span of 18 bases. Germline CDR1 and CDR2: KGHSH and LQKENI. This CDR3 is built from 15 residues. CDR3 sequence reads: CASSWGATSSYEQYF. The CDR3 nucleotides read TGTGCCAGTTCTTGGGGGGCTACAAGCTCCTACGAGCAGTACTTC.

At least ten counts were recorded for this clonotype. The chain carries TRBV5-6 and TRBJ2-7; perhaps TRBD1 as D (5 bases). The CDR3 length is 14 residues. Per the germline V gene, CDR1 is SGHDT and CDR2 is YYEEEE. V lost 1 base to trimming and J lost 4 bases, with 12 bases between them. The CDR3 loop is CASSLLDRLYEQYF. In nucleotides, the CDR3 is TGTGCCAGCAGCTTGCTAGACAGACTTTACGAGCAGTACTTC.

V is TRBV6-5 and J is TRBJ1-2, with D unresolved. V lost 8 bases and J 8 bases, leaving 21 bases between the germline ends. CDR1 is MNHEY and CDR2 is SVGAGI in the germline V gene. The CDR3 runs to 14 residues. CDR3 sequence: CASLGFSGPMGYTF. The CDR3 region has the DNA TGTGCCAGCCTTGGATTTTCGGGTCCTATGGGCTACACCTTC.

The rearrangement uses TRBV19 and TRBJ2-2, with 9 bases that match TRBD2. The CDR3 totals 16 residues. Trimming at V came to 5 bases and at J to 4 bases, leaving 8 bases not matched to a gene. Looked up from germline, CDR1 is LNHDA and CDR2 is SQIVND (reference sequence). CDR3: CASSLGSGRGTGELFF. The DNA for the CDR3 is TGTGCCAGTAGTTTGGGTAGCGGGAGAGGCACCGGGGAGCTGTTTTTT.